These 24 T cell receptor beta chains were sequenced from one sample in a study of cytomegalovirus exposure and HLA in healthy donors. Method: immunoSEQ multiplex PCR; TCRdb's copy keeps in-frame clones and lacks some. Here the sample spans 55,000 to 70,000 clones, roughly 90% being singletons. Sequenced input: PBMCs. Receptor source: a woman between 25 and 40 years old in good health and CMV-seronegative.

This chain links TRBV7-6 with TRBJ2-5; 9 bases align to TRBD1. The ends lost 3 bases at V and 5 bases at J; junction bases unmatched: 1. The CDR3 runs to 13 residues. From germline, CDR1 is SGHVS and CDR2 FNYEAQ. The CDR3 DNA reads TGTGCCAGCAGCTTCGACAGGGGGGAGACCCAGTACTTC. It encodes CASSFDRGETQYF.

The CDR3 is CASSLTQGLNTEAFF. As DNA, the CDR3 is TGTGCCAGCAGCTTGACTCAGGGGCTCAACACTGAAGCTTTCTTT. This chain connects TRBV5-6 to TRBJ1-1; perhaps TRBD1 as D (6 bases). Germline loops: CDR1 SGHDT, CDR2 YYEEEE. The CDR3 consists of 15 residues. V was trimmed by 1 base and J by 2 bases, leaving 12 bases between them.

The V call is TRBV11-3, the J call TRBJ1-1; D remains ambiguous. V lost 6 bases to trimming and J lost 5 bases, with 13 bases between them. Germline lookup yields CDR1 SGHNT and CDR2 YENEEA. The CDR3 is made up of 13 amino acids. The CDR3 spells CASSLDGRTEAFF. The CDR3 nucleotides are TGTGCCAGCAGTCTAGACGGGAGGACTGAAGCTTTCTTT.

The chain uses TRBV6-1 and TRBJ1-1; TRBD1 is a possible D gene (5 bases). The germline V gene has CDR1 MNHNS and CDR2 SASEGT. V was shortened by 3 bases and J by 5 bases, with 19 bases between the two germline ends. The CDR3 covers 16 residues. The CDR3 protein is CASSDPQGGLGTEAFF. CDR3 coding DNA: TGTGCCAGCAGTGATCCCCAGGGTGGATTGGGGACTGAAGCTTTCTTT.

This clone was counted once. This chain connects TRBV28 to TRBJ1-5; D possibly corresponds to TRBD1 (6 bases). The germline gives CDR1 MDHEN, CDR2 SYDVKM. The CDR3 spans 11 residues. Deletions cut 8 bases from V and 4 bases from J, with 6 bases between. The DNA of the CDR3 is TGTGCCAGCGGACAGAATCAGCCCCAGCATTTT. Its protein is CASGQNQPQHF.

The CDR3 loop is CAWSLPGSYGYTF. As DNA, the CDR3 is TGTGCCTGGAGCCTCCCAGGGTCTTATGGCTACACCTTC. The chain has TRBV30 and TRBJ1-2; possible D gene TRBD1, 5 bases. The CDR3 has 13 amino acids. Between the trimmed V and J ends, which lost 3 bases and 5 bases, there was a span of 13 bases. CDR1 and CDR2 (germline): GTSNPN, SVGIG (reference sequence).

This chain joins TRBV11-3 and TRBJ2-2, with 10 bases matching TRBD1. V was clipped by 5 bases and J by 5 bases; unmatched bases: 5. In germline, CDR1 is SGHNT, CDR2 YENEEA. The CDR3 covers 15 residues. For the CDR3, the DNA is TGTGCCAGCAGCCCGACAGGGGGCAGGACCGGGGAGCTGTTTTTT. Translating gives CASSPTGGRTGELFF.

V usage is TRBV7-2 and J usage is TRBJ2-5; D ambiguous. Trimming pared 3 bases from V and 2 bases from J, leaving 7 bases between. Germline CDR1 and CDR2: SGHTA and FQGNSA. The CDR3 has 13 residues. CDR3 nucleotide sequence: TGTGCCAGCAGCTTTTCGGGTCAAGAGACCCAGTACTTC. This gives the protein CASSFSGQETQYF.

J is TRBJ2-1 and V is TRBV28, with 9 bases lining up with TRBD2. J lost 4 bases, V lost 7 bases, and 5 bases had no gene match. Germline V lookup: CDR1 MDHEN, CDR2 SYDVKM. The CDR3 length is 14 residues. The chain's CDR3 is CASTPLAGYNEQFF. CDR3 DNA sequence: TGTGCCAGCACCCCCCTAGCGGGATACAATGAGCAGTTCTTC.

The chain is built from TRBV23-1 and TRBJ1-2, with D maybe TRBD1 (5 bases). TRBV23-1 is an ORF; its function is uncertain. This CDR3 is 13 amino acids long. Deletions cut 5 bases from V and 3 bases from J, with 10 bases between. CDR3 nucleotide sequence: TGCGCCAGCAGTTGTTGGGGGGACTATGGCTACACCTTC. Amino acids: CASSCWGDYGYTF.

The CDR3 region is CASSSPRTGGKFTEAFF. CDR3 coding DNA: TGTGCCAGCAGTTCCCCTCGGACAGGGGGTAAGTTCACTGAAGCTTTCTTT. V is TRBV27 and J is TRBJ1-1, with 10 bases aligning to TRBD1. V lost 4 bases and J lost 4; bases outside the gene matches: 12. The CDR3 length is 17 residues. Germline V gene sequence: CDR1 MNHEY, CDR2 SMNVEV (reference sequence).

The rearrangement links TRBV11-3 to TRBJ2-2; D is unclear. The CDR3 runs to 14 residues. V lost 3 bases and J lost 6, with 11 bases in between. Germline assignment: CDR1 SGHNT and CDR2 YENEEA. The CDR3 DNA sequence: TGTGCCAGCAGCTTCAGTATCCAGTCCGGGGAGCTGTTTTTT. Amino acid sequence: CASSFSIQSGELFF.

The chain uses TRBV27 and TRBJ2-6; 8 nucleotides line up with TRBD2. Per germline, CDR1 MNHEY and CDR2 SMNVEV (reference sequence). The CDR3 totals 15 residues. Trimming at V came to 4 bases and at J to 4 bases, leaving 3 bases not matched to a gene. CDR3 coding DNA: TGTGCCAGCAGTTCGGGAGGGTTCGGGGCCAACGTCCTGACTTTC. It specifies CASSSGGFGANVLTF. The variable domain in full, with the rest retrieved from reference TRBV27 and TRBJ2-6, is EAQVTQNPRYLITVTGKKLTVTCSQNMNHEYMSWYRQDPGLGLRQIYYSMNVEVTDKGDVPEGYKVSRKEKRNFPLILESPSPNQTSLYFCASSSGGFGANVLTFGAGSRLTVL.

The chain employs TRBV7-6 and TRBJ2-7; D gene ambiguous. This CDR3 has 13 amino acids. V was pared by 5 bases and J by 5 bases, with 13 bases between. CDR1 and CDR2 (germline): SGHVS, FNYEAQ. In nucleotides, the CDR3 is TGTGCCAGCAGCCTCTCCCCCCTCGACGAGCAGTACTTC. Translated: CASSLSPLDEQYF.

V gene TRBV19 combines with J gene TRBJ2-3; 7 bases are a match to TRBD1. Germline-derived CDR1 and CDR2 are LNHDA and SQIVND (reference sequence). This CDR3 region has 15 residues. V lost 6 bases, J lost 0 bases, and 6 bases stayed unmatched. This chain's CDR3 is CASSPGQISTDTQYF. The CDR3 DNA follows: TGTGCCAGTAGCCCGGGACAGATAAGCACAGATACGCAGTATTTT.

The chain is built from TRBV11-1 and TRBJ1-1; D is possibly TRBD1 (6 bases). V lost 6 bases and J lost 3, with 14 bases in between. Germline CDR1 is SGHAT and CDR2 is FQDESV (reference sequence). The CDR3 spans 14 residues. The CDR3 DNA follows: TGTGCCAGCAGGGAACAGGGTATTTACACTGAAGCTTTCTTT. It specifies CASREQGIYTEAFF.

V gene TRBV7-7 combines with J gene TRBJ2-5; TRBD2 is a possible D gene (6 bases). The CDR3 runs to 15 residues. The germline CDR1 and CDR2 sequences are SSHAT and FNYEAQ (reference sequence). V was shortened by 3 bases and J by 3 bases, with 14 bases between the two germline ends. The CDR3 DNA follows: TGTGCCAGCAGCTTGGTGGGAGGAGGAGAAGAGACCCAGTACTTC. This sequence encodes CASSLVGGGEETQYF.

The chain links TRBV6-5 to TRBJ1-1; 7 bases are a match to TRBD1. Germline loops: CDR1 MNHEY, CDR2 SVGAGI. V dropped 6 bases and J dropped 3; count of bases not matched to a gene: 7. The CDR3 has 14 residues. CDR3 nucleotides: TGTGCCAGCAGCCCCGGGACAGCTGACACTGAAGCTTTCTTT. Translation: CASSPGTADTEAFF.

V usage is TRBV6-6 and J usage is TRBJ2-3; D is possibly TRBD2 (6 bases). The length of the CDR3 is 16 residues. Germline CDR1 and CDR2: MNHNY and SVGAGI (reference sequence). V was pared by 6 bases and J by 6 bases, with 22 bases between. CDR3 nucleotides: TGTGCCAGCAGACCTACAGTGGGACTCCAGGCGGATACGCAGTATTTT. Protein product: CASRPTVGLQADTQYF.

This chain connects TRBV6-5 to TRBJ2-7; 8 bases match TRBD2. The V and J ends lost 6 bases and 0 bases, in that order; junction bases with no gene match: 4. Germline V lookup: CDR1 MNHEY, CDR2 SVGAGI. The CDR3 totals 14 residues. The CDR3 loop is CASSQSGSSYEQYF. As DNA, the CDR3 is TGTGCCAGCAGCCAAAGCGGGAGCTCCTACGAGCAGTACTTC.

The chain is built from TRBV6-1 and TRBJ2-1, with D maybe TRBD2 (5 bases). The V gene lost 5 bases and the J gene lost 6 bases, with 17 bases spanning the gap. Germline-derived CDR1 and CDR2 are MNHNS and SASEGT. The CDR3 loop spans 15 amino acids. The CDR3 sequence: CASSTQFWEFNEQFF. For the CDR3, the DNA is TGTGCCAGCAGTACACAATTTTGGGAGTTCAATGAGCAGTTCTTC.

For the CDR3, the DNA is TGTGCCAGCAGCGTCACGGGAGAGGCCTACAATGAGCAGTTCTTC. Translated: CASSVTGEAYNEQFF. The chain recombines TRBV9 with TRBJ2-1, with D possibly matching TRBD2 (6 bases). Trimming removed 2 bases from V and 2 bases from J, with 11 bases in between. This CDR3 contains 15 residues. Germline CDR1 reads SGDLS; CDR2 reads YYNGEE.

CDR3 residues: CASSYDRARELFF. The CDR3 DNA follows: TGTGCCAGCAGCTACGACAGGGCCCGGGAGCTGTTTTTT. The chain has TRBV7-2 and TRBJ2-2; 7 bases match TRBD1. The germline gives CDR1 SGHTA, CDR2 FQGNSA. Trimming at V came to 4 bases and at J to 9 bases, leaving 5 bases not matched to a gene. This CDR3 contains 13 residues.

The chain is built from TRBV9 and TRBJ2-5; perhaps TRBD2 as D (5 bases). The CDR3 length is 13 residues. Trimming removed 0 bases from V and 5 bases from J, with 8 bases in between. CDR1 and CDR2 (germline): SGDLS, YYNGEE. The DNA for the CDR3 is TGTGCCAGCAGCGTAGTGGGCGGGGAGACCCAGTACTTC. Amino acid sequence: CASSVVGGETQYF.